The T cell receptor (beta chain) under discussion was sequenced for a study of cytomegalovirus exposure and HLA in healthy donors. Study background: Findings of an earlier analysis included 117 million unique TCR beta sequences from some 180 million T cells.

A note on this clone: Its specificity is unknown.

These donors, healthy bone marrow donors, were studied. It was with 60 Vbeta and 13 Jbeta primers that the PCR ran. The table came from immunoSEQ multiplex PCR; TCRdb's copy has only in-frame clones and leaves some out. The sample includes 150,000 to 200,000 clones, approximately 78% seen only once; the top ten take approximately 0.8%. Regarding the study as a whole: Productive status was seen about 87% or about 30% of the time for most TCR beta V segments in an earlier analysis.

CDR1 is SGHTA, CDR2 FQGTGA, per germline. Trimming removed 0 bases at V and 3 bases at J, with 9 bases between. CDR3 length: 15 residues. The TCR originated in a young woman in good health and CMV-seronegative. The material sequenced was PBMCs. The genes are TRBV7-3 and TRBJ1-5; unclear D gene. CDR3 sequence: CASSLTGGYNQPQHF. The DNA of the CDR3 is TGTGCCAGCAGCTTAACAGGAGGGTACAATCAGCCCCAGCATTTT. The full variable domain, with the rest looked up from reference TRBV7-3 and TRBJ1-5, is GAGVSQTPSNKVTEKGKYVELRCDPISGHTALYWYRQSLGQGPEFLIYFQGTGAADDSGLPNDRFFAVRPEGSVSTLKIQRTERGDSAVYLCASSLTGGYNQPQHFGDGTRLSIL.